The clone carrying this T cell receptor (beta chain) was recorded a few times. In the original workflow: The authors estimated nucleated cell counts from reference gene primer amplification. TCRdb's table, derived via immunoSEQ multiplex PCR, lists solely in-frame clones and lacks some. The DNA gave D and trimming, while V, J and clone size come from that table. The top ten clones hold over 2.5% of a sample with approximately 220,000 clones, about 87% of them seen once. In germline, CDR1 is LGHNA, CDR2 YNFKEQ. The CDR3 runs 14 residues. V was shortened by 0 bases and J by 6 bases, with 12 bases between the two germline ends. This sample is part of a study of blood T cell repertoires in COVID-19.

The source is a man aged 55 to 69 with acute or convalescent COVID-19. The material sequenced was peripheral blood. J is TRBJ2-7 and V is TRBV4-2; D possibly corresponds to TRBD1 (5 bases). The CDR3 DNA reads TGTGCCAGCAGCCAAGATTGGGAAGGGGCCGAGCAGTACTTC. It codes for CASSQDWEGAEQYF.